The T cell receptor (beta chain) described here comes from a study of memory CD4+ T cells and cytomegalovirus serostatus (dated by TCRdb to about 2019). For the wider study: The cohort comprised 33 healthy Belgian adults, 9 CMV seropositive and some 24 CMV seronegative. To replicate a published TCR-based CMV serostatus classifier, the researchers sequenced the CD4+ memory TCRbeta repertoires of a Belgian cohort whose cytomegalovirus serostatus was known. Overall study outcomes, separate from this receptor: Among the 150 to 200 previously reported CMV-associated TCRbeta sequences, 67 showed up in the CD4+ memory repertoires, with each one found in between one and five individuals. The results were interpreted as suggesting that the CMV-associated TCR signature is largely present in the CD4+ memory repertoire. Only CD4+CD45RO+ memory cells were sequenced, in contrast to the original study, in which naive and memory CD4+ and CD8+ populations were covered. For predicting CMV serostatus, the median bootstrapped AUC was roughly 0.95 using the original framework and about 0.9 using a US-trained random forest. On the Belgian cohort, the classifier based on the original framework reached a median bootstrapped AUC of approximately 0.94, with a 95% CI of 0.76-1.00.

V drops 2 bases and J drops 4 bases, leaving 11 bases in between. CDR1 and CDR2 (MNHEY, SVGAGI) derive from the germline V gene. The CDR3 measures 14 amino acids from cysteine to phenylalanine. Only CDR3 DNA remains: 42 bases, in frame from the first base. As for this clone: Its antigen target is currently unknown. No much larger clone exists at a distance of one base, and base qualities are not known.

The Quick-DNA Microprep Kit was used to extract genomic DNA from the sorted cells. TCRbeta DNA was amplified with the immunoSEQ hsTCRbeta kit following the manufacturer's protocol. An Illumina MiSeq instrument was used to sequence the TCRbeta libraries. As for the original processing: Following removal of out-of-frame sequences, approximately 2.1 million distinct TCRbeta sequences were retained, with an average of about 63,000 per individual. Each individual was scored using the number of 170 or so previously reported CMV-associated TCRbeta sequences that the individual carried and the total number of productive distinct TCRbeta sequences. A beta-binomial model was reimplemented in Python, and random forests from scikit-learn, run with default parameters, were trained on data from the US cohort. Classifier performance on the Belgian cohort was summarized as median AUC with percentile confidence intervals calculated over 10,000 bootstrap iterations. TCRdb provides this immuneACCESS table in a form limited to in-frame rearrangements. Some clones are lacking; in checked studies, under half of them reflect an unresolved V gene, and why the rest are absent is not known. That table supplies the V and J calls and clone size; D and trimming were determined from the DNA. A total of tens of thousands of clones appear in this sample, approximately 78% of them only once. Around 0.83% of the sample comes from the top ten.

A FACSAria II was used to sort memory CD4+ T cells, defined as single viable CD3+CD4+CD8-CD45RO+ cells. CMV serostatus was determined using a Roche Elecsys assay that detects serum IgG against CMV pp150, pp28, p38 and p52. After the samples were thawed, total CD4+ T cells were enriched through positive selection using CD4 magnetic microbeads. The samples came from a separate study whose specific focus was interrogating the CD4+ T cell memory repertoire. Following standard operating procedures, peripheral blood mononuclear cells were isolated and cryopreserved, while serum was kept at -80 degrees C. The staining used CD3-PerCP (BW264/56), CD4-APC (RPA-T4), CD45RO-PE (UCHT1) and CD8-Pacific Orange (3B5) antibodies, and Sytox blue was used to exclude non-viable cells.

The sequence joins TRBV6-5 to TRBJ2-5; TRBD2 is perhaps the D gene, given 6 matching bases. Sequencing input: memory CD4+ T cells from blood. This clonotype was sampled from an adult in good health and CMV-seronegative. The DNA sequence is given as TGTGCCAGCAGTTACCGGGGGTGGACAGAGACCCAGTACTTC. The translation is CASSYRGWTETQYF.